These 32 T cell receptor beta chains were sequenced from one sample in a study of OX40 agonist ivuxolimab in advanced cancers. Produced via immunoSEQ multiplex PCR; TCRdb's table is partial and in-frame only. Of 30,000 to 50,000 clones listed, 85% to 90% are singletons. Sample: CD4+ or CD8+ T cells sorted from blood, taken in a trial of the OX40 agonist ivuxolimab. The receptors shown here come from an adult with an advanced solid tumor such as melanoma, head and neck, liver or kidney cancer.

The rearrangement joins TRBV10-1 to TRBJ2-1; tentative D call: TRBD2 (6 bases). The ends were cut back, 4 bases at V and 3 bases at J, with 25 bases in the middle. The CDR3 consists of 19 residues. Germline loops: CDR1 WNHNN, CDR2 SYGVQD (reference sequence). The CDR3 coding sequence is TGCGCCAGCAGTGCCCCATCGAGTGGAGTGGGGGGAAGCTACAATGAGCAGTTCTTC. Translated, it gives CASSAPSSGVGGSYNEQFF.

This chain connects TRBV4-3 to TRBJ1-5; D is undetermined. This CDR3 is built from 15 residues. The V gene lost 1 base and the J gene lost 0 bases, with 7 bases spanning the gap. CDR1 is LGHNA and CDR2 is YSLEER in the germline V gene. In DNA form, the CDR3 reads TGCGCCAGCAGCCAAGGCGTCAATAGCAATCAGCCCCAGCATTTT. This sequence encodes CASSQGVNSNQPQHF.

V is TRBV27 and J is TRBJ2-1, with 7 bases fitting TRBD2. The CDR3 consists of 17 residues. With V trimmed by 7 bases and J by 3 bases, 15 bases remained unmatched. Germline lookup yields CDR1 MNHEY and CDR2 SMNVEV (reference sequence). CDR3 loop: CASTPPAGVGSYNEQFF. Here the CDR3 DNA reads TGTGCCAGCACCCCCCCCGCGGGGGTCGGGAGCTACAATGAGCAGTTCTTC.

This chain connects TRBV10-3 to TRBJ2-7; no definite D call. This CDR3 region has 14 residues. Germline V gene lookup returns CDR1 ENHRY and CDR2 SYGVKD. The V and J ends lost 0 bases and 5 bases respectively, with 11 bases between them. CDR3 sequence reads: CAISESPGNNEQYF. As DNA, the CDR3 is TGTGCCATCAGTGAGTCTCCCGGAAACAACGAGCAGTACTTC.

This sequence joins TRBV2 and TRBJ1-5, with a possible D match to TRBD1 (5 bases). Germline CDR1 reads SNHLY; CDR2 reads FYNNEI. The CDR3 spans 13 residues. Trimming removed 3 bases from V and 7 bases from J, with 10 bases in between. In DNA form, the CDR3 reads TGTGCCAGCAGTGAGGGAGGGGACCAGCCCCAGCATTTT. Amino acid sequence: CASSEGGDQPQHF.

CDR3 sequence: CAISVGSRDTEAFF. Here the CDR3 DNA reads TGTGCCATCAGCGTGGGCAGTAGGGACACTGAAGCTTTCTTT. The chain links TRBV10-3 to TRBJ1-1; D remains unclear. In germline, CDR1 is ENHRY, CDR2 SYGVKD. The CDR3 runs 14 residues. V lost 6 bases to trimming and J lost 3 bases, with 14 bases between them.

The chain has TRBV7-9 and TRBJ2-5; 8 bases map to TRBD2. CDR3 length: 15 residues. The trim removed 4 bases at V and 2 bases at J, leaving 6 bases unmatched. In germline, CDR1 is SEHNR, CDR2 FQNEAQ (reference sequence). The CDR3 sequence: CASSSAAGGQETQYF. DNA of the CDR3: TGTGCCAGCAGCTCGGCGGCGGGGGGACAAGAGACCCAGTACTTC.

V and J are TRBV7-8 and TRBJ2-6; D is unclear. Between the trimmed V and J ends, which lost 5 bases and 1 base, there was a span of 3 bases. Germline V gene data show CDR1 as SGHVS and CDR2 as FQNEAQ. The length of the CDR3 is 13 residues. Here the CDR3 reads CASSPSGANVLTF. The CDR3 DNA sequence: TGTGCCAGCAGCCCTTCTGGGGCCAACGTCCTGACTTTC.

The chain is built from TRBV10-1 and TRBJ2-2; D not certain. There are 16 residues in the CDR3. V lost 3 bases and J 2 bases, leaving 13 bases between the germline ends. Per the germline V gene, CDR1 is WNHNN and CDR2 is SYGVQD (reference sequence). The CDR3 bases are TGCGCCAGCAGTGACAGCCCCTCACGTAACACCGGGGAGCTGTTTTTT. Its translation: CASSDSPSRNTGELFF.

The chain has TRBV5-1 and TRBJ2-7, with TRBD1 matching over 8 bases. Germline V lookup: CDR1 SGHRS, CDR2 YFSETQ. The CDR3 spans 14 residues. J gave up 3 bases and V 4 bases, and 6 bases lay outside the gene matches. CDR3 nucleotides: TGCGCCAGCAGCCAACAGGGGGTGGTCTACGAGCAGTACTTC. Protein sequence: CASSQQGVVYEQYF. The full variable domain, with the rest looked up from reference TRBV5-1 and TRBJ2-7, is KAGVTQTPRYLIKTRGQQVTLSCSPISGHRSVSWYQQTPGQGLQFLFEYFSETQRNKGNFPGRFSGRQFSNSRSEMNVSTLELGDSALYLCASSQQGVVYEQYFGPGTRLTVT.

In nucleotides, the CDR3 is TGTGCCAGCAGGGGAGTCCGGGACAGGGTGTCCTACGAGCAGTACTTC. This gives the protein CASRGVRDRVSYEQYF. This sequence joins TRBV28 and TRBJ2-7; 9 nucleotides align to TRBD1. V was pared by 6 bases and J by 1 base, with 10 bases of the junction left unmatched. The germline V gene has CDR1 MDHEN and CDR2 SYDVKM. This CDR3 has 16 residues.

The chain is built from TRBV29-1 and TRBJ1-1; 7 bases line up with TRBD1. The germline CDR1 and CDR2 sequences are SQVTM and ANQGSEA. The CDR3 extends over 13 amino acids. V shed 6 bases, J shed 6 bases, and the junction held 10 bases outside the gene matches. The CDR3 bases are TGCAGCGTCTCAAACAGGGGTGGGGCTGAAGCTTTCTTT. Translated, it gives CSVSNRGGAEAFF.

The V call is TRBV28, the J call TRBJ1-1; D might be TRBD1 (5 bases). This CDR3 contains 13 residues. The V end was cut by 7 bases, the J end by 6 bases, with 15 bases between. CDR1 is MDHEN and CDR2 is SYDVKM in the germline V gene. The CDR3 sequence is CASTKGSVAEAFF. Here the CDR3 DNA reads TGTGCCAGCACCAAGGGGTCTGTGGCTGAAGCTTTCTTT. The full variable domain, in which reference TRBV28 and TRBJ1-1 provide the parts outside the CDR3, is DVKVTQSSRYLVKRTGEKVFLECVQDMDHENMFWYRQDPGLGLRLIYFSYDVKMKEKGDIPEGYSVSREKKERFSLILESASTNQTSMYLCASTKGSVAEAFFGQGTRLTVV.

This chain uses TRBV4-2 with TRBJ1-5; D is ambiguous. The CDR3 length is 13 residues. Per germline, CDR1 LGHNA and CDR2 YNFKEQ. The V end was cut by 1 base, the J end by 6 bases, with 7 bases between. The CDR3 protein is CASSQGESQPQHF. The CDR3 coding sequence is TGTGCCAGCAGCCAAGGGGAAAGTCAGCCCCAGCATTTT.

The chain has TRBV4-1 and TRBJ2-1; D might be TRBD1 (6 bases). CDR3 length: 17 residues. Germline V lookup: CDR1 MGHRA, CDR2 YSYEKL. V was trimmed by 0 bases and J by 10 bases, leaving 22 bases between them. This CDR3 is CASSQDRGAGDLREQFF. DNA of the CDR3: TGCGCCAGCAGCCAAGATCGAGGGGCAGGGGATCTAAGGGAGCAGTTCTTC.

The CDR3, as DNA: TGTGCCAGCTCACCGACAGGGGGCGCCGGCACTGAAGCTTTCTTT. Protein: CASSPTGGAGTEAFF. J is TRBJ1-1 and V is TRBV18; 10 nucleotides agree with TRBD1. This CDR3 is built from 15 residues. The germline gives CDR1 KGHSH, CDR2 LQKENI. Germline trimming cut 3 bases from V and 4 bases from J; bases unmatched to any gene: 5.

This clone has a handful of counts. The V gene is TRBV28, the J gene TRBJ1-5; 7 nucleotides line up with TRBD1. Per the germline V gene, CDR1 is MDHEN and CDR2 is SYDVKM. This CDR3 is built from 21 residues. With V trimmed by 7 bases and J by 1 base, 25 bases remained unmatched. The CDR3 sequence: CASIKSPGQSDQGLSNQPQHF. DNA for the CDR3: TGTGCCAGCATCAAGAGTCCGGGACAGTCGGACCAGGGTTTGAGCAATCAGCCCCAGCATTTT.

V is TRBV15 and J is TRBJ1-5; D not resolved. This CDR3 is 12 amino acids long. Trimming cost V 3 bases and J 9 bases, with 9 bases left between them. Looked up from germline, CDR1 is LNHNV and CDR2 is YYDKDF (reference sequence). CDR3 loop: CATSSLSGPQHF. The CDR3 nucleotides read TGTGCCACCAGCAGCCTCTCCGGGCCCCAGCATTTT.

The chain recombines TRBV4-1 with TRBJ2-6; TRBD1 matches at 7 bases. This CDR3 spans 18 amino acids. Trimming took 4 bases from V and 0 from J; bases not matched to a gene: 9. Germline lookup yields CDR1 MGHRA and CDR2 YSYEKL. CDR3: CASSRQGTPSSGANVLTF. The CDR3 bases are TGCGCCAGCAGCCGACAGGGTACCCCCAGCTCTGGGGCCAACGTCCTGACTTTC.

V is TRBV13 and J is TRBJ1-1, with D perhaps matching TRBD1 (5 bases). Germline V lookup: CDR1 PRHDT, CDR2 FYEKMQ (reference sequence). V was shortened by 5 bases and J by 10 bases, with 17 bases between the two germline ends. CDR3 length equals 13 residues. CDR3 sequence (DNA): TGTGCCAGCAGCCTTCCCATGGGGACGGGAGCTTTCTTT. This codes for CASSLPMGTGAFF.

V usage is TRBV5-1 and J usage is TRBJ2-1; 7 bases align to TRBD2. This CDR3 spans 14 amino acids. The V and J ends lost 4 bases and 6 bases, in that order; junction bases with no gene match: 7. Germline CDR1 is SGHRS and CDR2 is YFSETQ. In DNA form, the CDR3 reads TGCGCCAGCAGCGCCCCGGGGGGAGGCAATGAGCAGTTCTTC. This gives the protein CASSAPGGGNEQFF.

This chain uses TRBV4-1 with TRBJ1-1, with 8 bases identical to TRBD1. Looked up from germline, CDR1 is MGHRA and CDR2 is YSYEKL. Trimming cost V 0 bases and J 0 bases; bases outside gene matches: 3. The CDR3 is 16 amino acids. For the CDR3, the DNA is TGCGCCAGCAGCCAAGATCGGACAGGGATGAACACTGAAGCTTTCTTT. Its translation is CASSQDRTGMNTEAFF.

Only a few counts were recorded for this clone. The chain employs TRBV6-5 and TRBJ2-5, with 13 bases that match TRBD2. Germline V gene data show CDR1 as MNHEY and CDR2 as SVGAGI. CDR3 length: 15 residues. The junction had 6 bases not matched to a gene; V was cut back by 6 bases and J by 5 bases. CDR3 sequence (DNA): TGTGCCAGCAGACGAGGGACTAGCGGGATTGAGACCCAGTACTTC. Its protein product is CASRRGTSGIETQYF.

The V gene is TRBV7-9, the J gene TRBJ1-1; maybe TRBD1 (5 bases). V was shortened by 5 bases and J by 6 bases, with 16 bases between the two germline ends. Per germline, CDR1 SEHNR and CDR2 FQNEAQ (reference sequence). The CDR3 sequence is 14 residues long. Here the CDR3 DNA reads TGTGCCAGCAGCCTAAACCAGGGAGAGGCTGAAGCTTTCTTT. Translated: CASSLNQGEAEAFF.

The chain is built from TRBV2 and TRBJ2-2; D unresolved. V gave up 8 bases and J gave up 0 bases, with 10 bases separating them. The length of the CDR3 is 14 residues. CDR1 is SNHLY, CDR2 FYNNEI, per germline. In DNA form, the CDR3 reads TGTGCCAGCGGGCGGAAAACGAACACCGGGGAGCTGTTTTTT. Protein: CASGRKTNTGELFF.

The chain couples TRBV29-1 to TRBJ1-3; D call uncertain. CDR3 size: 13 residues. Deletions cut 4 bases from V and 4 bases from J, with 11 bases between. Germline assignment: CDR1 SQVTM and CDR2 ANQGSEA. CDR3 amino acids: CSVVFGSGNTIYF. CDR3 in DNA: TGCAGCGTTGTATTCGGGTCCGGAAACACCATATATTTT.

This clone was seen more than once but under ten times. The rearrangement uses TRBV18 and TRBJ1-1, with D uncertain. There are 16 residues in the CDR3. The germline V gene has CDR1 KGHSH and CDR2 LQKENI. V was pared by 3 bases and J by 1 base, with 15 bases between. The CDR3 is CASSPPRPSGNTEAFF. Written as DNA, the CDR3 is TGTGCCAGCTCACCCCCCCGGCCATCGGGGAACACTGAAGCTTTCTTT.

The chain combines TRBV5-6 with TRBJ1-1; 7 bases fit TRBD1. Germline V gives CDR1 SGHDT, CDR2 YYEEEE. The V segment lost 2 bases and the J segment 7 bases; nucleotides outside the gene matches: 5. There are 13 residues in the CDR3. CDR3 in amino acids: CASSLAGGVEAFF. Here the CDR3 DNA reads TGTGCCAGCAGCTTAGCAGGGGGGGTTGAAGCTTTCTTT.

This clone turned up a few times. The rearrangement links TRBV5-1 to TRBJ1-6, with 7 nucleotides matching TRBD1. This CDR3 has 15 amino acids. The germline V gene encodes CDR1 SGHRS and CDR2 YFSETQ. J was trimmed by 2 bases and V by 5 bases; bases with no gene match: 4. CDR3 sequence: CASRPGTAYNSPLHF. DNA for the CDR3: TGCGCCAGCAGACCAGGGACAGCCTATAATTCACCCCTCCACTTT.

J is TRBJ2-1 and V is TRBV18, with a tentative D call TRBD1 (6 bases). The V end was cut by 0 bases, the J end by 10 bases, with 7 bases between. CDR1 and CDR2 from the germline V gene are KGHSH and LQKENI. This CDR3 is built from 12 residues. CDR3 loop: CASSPPQGEQFF. The CDR3 DNA follows: TGTGCCAGCTCACCACCCCAGGGGGAGCAGTTCTTC.

V and J are TRBV5-4 and TRBJ2-5; the match to TRBD1 covers 9 bases. Per the germline V gene, CDR1 is SGHNT and CDR2 is YYREEE (reference sequence). The CDR3 is made up of 17 amino acids. V was pared by 3 bases and J by 2 bases, with 11 bases of the junction left unmatched. Written as DNA, the CDR3 is TGTGCCAGCAGCTCTACCGGGACAGGGCGGGAGCAAGAGACCCAGTACTTC. It encodes CASSSTGTGREQETQYF.

In its sample, this clone was seen a few times. The chain has TRBV19 and TRBJ1-5; D is uncertain. There are 13 residues in the CDR3. Germline CDR1 and CDR2: LNHDA and SQIVND (reference sequence). Trimming shortened V by 5 bases and J by 3 bases, and 8 bases separated the two germline ends. The CDR3 loop reads CASSWEINQPQHF. Here the CDR3 DNA reads TGTGCCAGTAGTTGGGAGATCAATCAGCCCCAGCATTTT.